This record covers a single TCR beta chain. This sample is drawn from a study of blood T cell repertoires in COVID-19. Overall study context: From the United States, Italy and Spain came samples of acute and convalescent COVID-19. T cells, B-cell-depleted T cells, or PBMCs supplied cDNA or gDNA.

Original analysis: Amplification with reference gene primers provided the estimates of nucleated cell counts. Produced via immunoSEQ multiplex PCR; TCRdb's table is partial and in-frame only. That table gives V, J and clone size, and the DNA gave D and trimming. The sample includes around 170,000 clones, roughly four fifths of them seen just once. Germline loops: CDR1 LGHNA, CDR2 YNFKEQ. This CDR3 contains 15 residues. V lost 0 bases and J 3 bases, leaving 12 bases between the germline ends. The J gene is TRBJ2-7, the V gene TRBV4-2, with D possibly matching TRBD1 (6 bases). Sample: peripheral blood. The clonotype was recovered from a human donor in a cohort sampled during active COVID-19. This CDR3 is CASSQDRQGNYEQYF. The DNA of the CDR3 is TGTGCCAGCAGCCAAGATAGGCAGGGGAACTACGAGCAGTACTTC.